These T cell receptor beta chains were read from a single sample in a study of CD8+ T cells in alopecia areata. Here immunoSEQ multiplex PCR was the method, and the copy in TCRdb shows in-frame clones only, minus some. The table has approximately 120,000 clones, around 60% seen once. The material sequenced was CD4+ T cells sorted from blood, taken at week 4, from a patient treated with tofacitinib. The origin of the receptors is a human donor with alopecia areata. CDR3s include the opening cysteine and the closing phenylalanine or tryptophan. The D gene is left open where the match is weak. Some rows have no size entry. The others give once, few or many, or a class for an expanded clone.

DNA: TGTGCCAGCAGCGCATACAGGGATTGGGGAGCTTTCTTT
CDR3: CASSAYRDWGAFF
J: TRBJ1-1
size: .
V: TRBV7-8
D: .

DNA: TGTGCCAGCAGCGTAGCCCAGGGGGTTGCCGAGACCCAGTACTTC
CDR3: CASSVAQGVAETQYF
J: TRBJ2-5
size: .
V: TRBV9
D: TRBD1

DNA: TGTGCCAGCAGCCCTGACACCGCCCCTGGGGCCAACGTCCTGACTTTC
CDR3: CASSPDTAPGANVLTF
J: TRBJ2-6
size: .
V: TRBV5-6
D: .

DNA: TGTGCCTCGGAACCGGGAGAATATAATTCACCCCTCCACTTT
CDR3: CASEPGEYNSPLHF
J: TRBJ1-6
size: .
V: TRBV30
D: .

DNA: TGCGCCAGCAGCCCCACCTCGAGGGAGCTGTTTTTT
CDR3: CASSPTSRELFF
J: TRBJ2-2
size: few
V: TRBV5-1
D: .

DNA: TGCGCCAGCAGCCTTAAAGCGGGAGTGGATTCCTACAATGAGCAGTTCTTC
CDR3: CASSLKAGVDSYNEQFF
J: TRBJ2-1
size: .
V: TRBV4-1
D: TRBD2

DNA: TGTGCCAGCAGCTTAGGCCCCCAAGAGACCCAGTACTTC
CDR3: CASSLGPQETQYF
J: TRBJ2-5
size: once
V: TRBV7-7
D: .

DNA: TGTGCCAGCAGTGGCCAGGGGAGGGATACGCAGTATTTT
CDR3: CASSGQGRDTQYF
J: TRBJ2-3
size: .
V: TRBV6-5
D: .

DNA: TGCAGCGTTGAATTCGGCTTGGATACGCAGTATTTT
CDR3: CSVEFGLDTQYF
J: TRBJ2-3
size: .
V: TRBV29-1
D: .

DNA: TGTGCCATCAGCAAAAACGGTCGACAGGGACAAGAGCAGTACTTC
CDR3: CAISKNGRQGQEQYF
J: TRBJ2-7
size: .
V: TRBV10-3
D: TRBD1